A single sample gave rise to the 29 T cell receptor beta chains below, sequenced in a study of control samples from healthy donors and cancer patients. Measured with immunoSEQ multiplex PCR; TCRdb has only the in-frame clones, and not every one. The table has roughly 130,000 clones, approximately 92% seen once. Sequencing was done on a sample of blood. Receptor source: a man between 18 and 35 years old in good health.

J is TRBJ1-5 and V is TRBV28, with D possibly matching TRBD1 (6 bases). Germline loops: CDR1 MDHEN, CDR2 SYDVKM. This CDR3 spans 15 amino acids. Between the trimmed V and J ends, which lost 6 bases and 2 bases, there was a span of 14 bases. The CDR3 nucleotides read TGTGCCAGCAGAGAACAGGGTATTGGCAATCAGCCCCAGCATTTT. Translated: CASREQGIGNQPQHF.

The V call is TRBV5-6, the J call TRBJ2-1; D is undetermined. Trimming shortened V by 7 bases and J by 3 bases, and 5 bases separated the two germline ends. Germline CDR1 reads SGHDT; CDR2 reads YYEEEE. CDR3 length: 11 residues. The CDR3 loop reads CASDSYNEQFF. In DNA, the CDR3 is TGTGCCAGCGATAGCTACAATGAGCAGTTCTTC.

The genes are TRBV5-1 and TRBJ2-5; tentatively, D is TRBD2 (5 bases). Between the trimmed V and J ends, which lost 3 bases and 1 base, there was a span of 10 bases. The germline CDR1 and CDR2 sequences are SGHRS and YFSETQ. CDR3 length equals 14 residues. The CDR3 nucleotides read TGCGCCAGCAGCTCCTCGGGAAGCCAAGAGACCCAGTACTTC. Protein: CASSSSGSQETQYF.

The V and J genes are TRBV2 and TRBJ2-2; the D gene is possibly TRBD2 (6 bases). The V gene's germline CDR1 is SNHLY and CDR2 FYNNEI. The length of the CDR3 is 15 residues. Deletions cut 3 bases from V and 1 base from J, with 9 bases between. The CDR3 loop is CASSEDGGNTGELFF. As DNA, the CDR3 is TGTGCCAGCAGTGAGGACGGGGGGAACACCGGGGAGCTGTTTTTT.

The CDR3 DNA is TGTGCCAGCAGCTTAGGTGGGACGGCAGGAAACACCATATATTTT. Its translation: CASSLGGTAGNTIYF. The gene calls are TRBV13 and TRBJ1-3, with D perhaps TRBD1 (5 bases). The germline V and J ends were trimmed by 0 bases and 4 bases, with 10 bases remaining between them. Germline values: CDR1 PRHDT, CDR2 FYEKMQ (reference sequence). This CDR3 has 15 amino acids.

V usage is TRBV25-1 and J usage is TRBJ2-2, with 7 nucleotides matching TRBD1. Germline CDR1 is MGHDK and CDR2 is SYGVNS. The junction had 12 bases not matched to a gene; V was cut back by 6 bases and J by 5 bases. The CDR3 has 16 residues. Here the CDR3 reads CASSILWTGGTGELFF. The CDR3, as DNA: TGTGCCAGCAGCATCCTGTGGACAGGTGGGACCGGGGAGCTGTTTTTT.

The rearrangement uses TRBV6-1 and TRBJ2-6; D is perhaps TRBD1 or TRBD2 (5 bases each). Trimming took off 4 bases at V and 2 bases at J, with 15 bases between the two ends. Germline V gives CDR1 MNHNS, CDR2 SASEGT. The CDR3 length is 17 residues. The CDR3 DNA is TGTGCCAGCAGTGTCGGGACCGCCTACGCTGGGGCCAACGTCCTGACTTTC. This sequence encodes CASSVGTAYAGANVLTF.

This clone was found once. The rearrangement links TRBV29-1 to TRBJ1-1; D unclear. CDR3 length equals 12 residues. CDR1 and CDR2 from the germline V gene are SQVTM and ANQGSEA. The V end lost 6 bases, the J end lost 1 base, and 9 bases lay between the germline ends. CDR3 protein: CSVMTANTEAFF. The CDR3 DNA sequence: TGCAGCGTCATGACCGCGAACACTGAAGCTTTCTTT.

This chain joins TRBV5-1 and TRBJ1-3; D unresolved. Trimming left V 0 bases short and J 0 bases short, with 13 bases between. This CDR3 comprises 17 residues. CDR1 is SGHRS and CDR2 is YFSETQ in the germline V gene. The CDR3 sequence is CASSLDSRTYSGNTIYF. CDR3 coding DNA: TGCGCCAGCAGCTTGGATTCGCGAACTTACTCTGGAAACACCATATATTTT.

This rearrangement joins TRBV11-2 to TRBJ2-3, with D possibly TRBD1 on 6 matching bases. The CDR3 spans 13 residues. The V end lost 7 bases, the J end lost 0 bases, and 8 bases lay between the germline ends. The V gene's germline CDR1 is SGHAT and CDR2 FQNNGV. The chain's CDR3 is CASTRGSTDTQYF. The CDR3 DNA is TGTGCCAGCACAAGGGGGAGCACAGATACGCAGTATTTT.

CDR3 nucleotide sequence: TGTGCCAGCAGTGACCAACGCACAGATACGCAGTATTTT. This translates into CASSDQRTDTQYF. V and J are TRBV6-4 and TRBJ2-3; no clear D gene. Trimming removed 2 bases at V and 1 base at J, with 4 bases between. Looked up from germline, CDR1 is MRHNA and CDR2 is SNTAGT. The CDR3 runs to 13 residues.

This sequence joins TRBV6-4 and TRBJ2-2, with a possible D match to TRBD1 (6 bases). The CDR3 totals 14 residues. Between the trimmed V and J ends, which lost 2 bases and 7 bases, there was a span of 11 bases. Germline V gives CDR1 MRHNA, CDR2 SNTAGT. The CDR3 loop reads CASSDNREVGELFF. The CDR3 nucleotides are TGTGCCAGCAGTGACAACAGGGAAGTCGGGGAGCTGTTTTTT.

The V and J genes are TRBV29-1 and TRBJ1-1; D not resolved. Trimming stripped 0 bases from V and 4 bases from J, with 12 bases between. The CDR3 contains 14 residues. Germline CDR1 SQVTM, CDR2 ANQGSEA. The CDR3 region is CSVEEDAGSTEAFF. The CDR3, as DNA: TGCAGCGTTGAAGAAGATGCTGGGAGCACTGAAGCTTTCTTT.

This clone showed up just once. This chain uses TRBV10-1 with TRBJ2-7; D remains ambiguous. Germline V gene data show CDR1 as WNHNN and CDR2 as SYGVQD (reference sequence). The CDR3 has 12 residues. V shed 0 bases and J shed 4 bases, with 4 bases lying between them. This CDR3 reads CASSESGYEQYV. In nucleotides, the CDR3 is TGCGCCAGCAGTGAGTCCGGGTACGAGCAGTACGTC.

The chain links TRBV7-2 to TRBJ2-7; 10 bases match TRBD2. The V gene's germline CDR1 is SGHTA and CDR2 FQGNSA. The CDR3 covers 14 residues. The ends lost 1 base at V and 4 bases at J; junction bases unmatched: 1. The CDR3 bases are TGTGCCAGCAGCTTAGGAGCGGGAGGGTACGAGCAGTACGTC. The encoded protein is CASSLGAGGYEQYV.

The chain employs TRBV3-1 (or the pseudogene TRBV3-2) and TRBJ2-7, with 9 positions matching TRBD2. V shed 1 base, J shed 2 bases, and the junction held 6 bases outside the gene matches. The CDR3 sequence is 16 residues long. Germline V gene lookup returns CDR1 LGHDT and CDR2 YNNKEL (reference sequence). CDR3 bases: TGTGCCAGCAGCCAAGGGAGCGGGGGGCTTCCCTACGAGCAGTACTTC. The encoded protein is CASSQGSGGLPYEQYF.

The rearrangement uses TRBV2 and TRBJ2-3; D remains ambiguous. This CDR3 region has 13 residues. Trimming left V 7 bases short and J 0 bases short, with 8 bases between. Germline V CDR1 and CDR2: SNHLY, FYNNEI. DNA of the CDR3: TGTGCCAGCACCGAGCCAAGCACAGATACGCAGTATTTT. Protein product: CASTEPSTDTQYF.

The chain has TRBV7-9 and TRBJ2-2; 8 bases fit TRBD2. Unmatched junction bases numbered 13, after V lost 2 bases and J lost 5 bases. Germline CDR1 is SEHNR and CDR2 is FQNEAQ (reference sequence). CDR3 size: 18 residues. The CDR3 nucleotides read TGTGCCAGCAGCTTAATAAGGGAAGCGGGAGATCGGACCGGGGAGCTGTTTTTT. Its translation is CASSLIREAGDRTGELFF.

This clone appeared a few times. Here the CDR3 DNA reads TGCGCCAGCAGCCGTCTCAGGTTGGAGGGAGGGGGGGAGCTGTTTTTT. Translation gives CASSRLRLEGGGELFF. V and J are TRBV4-1 and TRBJ2-2; 7 bases are a match to TRBD2. Germline V gives CDR1 MGHRA, CDR2 YSYEKL. J was trimmed by 8 bases and V by 4 bases; bases with no gene match: 13. This CDR3 has 16 amino acids.

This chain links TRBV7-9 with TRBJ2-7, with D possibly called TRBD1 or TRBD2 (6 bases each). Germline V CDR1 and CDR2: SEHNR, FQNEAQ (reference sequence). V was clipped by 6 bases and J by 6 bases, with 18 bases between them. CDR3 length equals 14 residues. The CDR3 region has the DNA TGTGCCAGCAGACAAGCGCCGGGGGCCGGCGAGCAGTACTTC. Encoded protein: CASRQAPGAGEQYF.

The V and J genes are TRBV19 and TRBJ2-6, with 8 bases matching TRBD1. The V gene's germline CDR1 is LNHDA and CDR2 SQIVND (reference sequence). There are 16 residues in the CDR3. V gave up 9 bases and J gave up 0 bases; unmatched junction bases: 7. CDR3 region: CASGDRKRSGANVLTF. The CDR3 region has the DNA TGTGCCAGCGGGGACAGGAAGCGCTCTGGGGCCAACGTCCTGACTTTC.

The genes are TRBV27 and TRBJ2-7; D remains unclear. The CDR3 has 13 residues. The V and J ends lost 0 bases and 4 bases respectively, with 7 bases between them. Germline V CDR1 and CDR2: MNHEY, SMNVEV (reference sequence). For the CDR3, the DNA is TGTGCCAGCAGTTTATCCCTCACTTACGAGCAGTACTTC. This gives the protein CASSLSLTYEQYF.

The CDR3: CASSRGTSGRAGEQFF. The CDR3 DNA is TGTGCCAGCAGCCGAGGGACTAGCGGGAGGGCGGGTGAGCAGTTCTTC. J is TRBJ2-1 and V is TRBV11-3; 16 bases are shared with TRBD2. V shed 5 bases and J 9 bases; nucleotides not matched to a gene: 7. The V gene's germline CDR1 is SGHNT and CDR2 YENEEA. CDR3 length equals 16 residues.

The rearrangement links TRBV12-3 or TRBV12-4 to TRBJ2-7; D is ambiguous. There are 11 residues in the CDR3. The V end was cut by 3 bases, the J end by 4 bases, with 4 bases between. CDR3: CASSFGYEQYV. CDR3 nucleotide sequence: TGTGCCAGCAGTTTTGGATACGAGCAGTACGTC.

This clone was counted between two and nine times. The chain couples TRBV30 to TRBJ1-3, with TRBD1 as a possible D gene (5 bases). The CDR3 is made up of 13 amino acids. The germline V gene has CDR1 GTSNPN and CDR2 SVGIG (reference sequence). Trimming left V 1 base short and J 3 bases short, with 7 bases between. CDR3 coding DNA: TGTGCCTGGAGTGAGGGGTATGGAAACACCATATATTTT. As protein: CAWSEGYGNTIYF.

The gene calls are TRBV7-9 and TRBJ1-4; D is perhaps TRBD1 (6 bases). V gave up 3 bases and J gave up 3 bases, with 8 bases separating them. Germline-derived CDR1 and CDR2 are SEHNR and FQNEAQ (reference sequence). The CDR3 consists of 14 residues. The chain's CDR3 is CASSLGASNEKLFF. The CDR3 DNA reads TGTGCCAGCAGCTTGGGGGCCTCTAATGAAAAACTGTTTTTT.

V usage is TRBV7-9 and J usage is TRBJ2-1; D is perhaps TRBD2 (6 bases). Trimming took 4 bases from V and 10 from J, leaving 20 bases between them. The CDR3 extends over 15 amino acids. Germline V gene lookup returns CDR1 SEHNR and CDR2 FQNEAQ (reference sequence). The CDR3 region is CASSSRDFTGAEQFF. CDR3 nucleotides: TGTGCCAGCAGCTCCAGGGACTTCACCGGGGCGGAGCAGTTCTTC.

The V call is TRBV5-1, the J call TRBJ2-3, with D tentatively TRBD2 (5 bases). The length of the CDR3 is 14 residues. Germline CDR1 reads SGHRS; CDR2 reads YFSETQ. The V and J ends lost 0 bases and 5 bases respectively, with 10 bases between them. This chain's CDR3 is CASSLGRTGDTQYF. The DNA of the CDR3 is TGCGCCAGCAGCTTGGGAAGGACTGGAGATACGCAGTATTTT.

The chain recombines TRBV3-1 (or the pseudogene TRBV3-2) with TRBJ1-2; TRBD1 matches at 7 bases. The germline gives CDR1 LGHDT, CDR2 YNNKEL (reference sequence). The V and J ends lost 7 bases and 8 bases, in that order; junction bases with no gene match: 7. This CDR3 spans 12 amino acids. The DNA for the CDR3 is TGTGCCAGCACCCCAGGGGGGGGCGGCTACACCTTC. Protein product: CASTPGGGGYTF.